One T cell receptor beta chain is described in this entry. The data were taken from a study of blood T cell repertoires in COVID-19. For the study at large: Both acute and convalescent COVID-19 samples were obtained from the United States, Italy and Spain. T cells, B-cell-depleted T cells, or PBMCs supplied cDNA or gDNA.

Original handling: Counts of nucleated cells, estimated from reference gene primer amplification, were obtained. Some clones are missing from TCRdb's copy, which holds only in-frame ones; the method was immunoSEQ multiplex PCR. V, J and clone size are those of that table, while D and trimming were read from the DNA. The top ten clones hold 0.83% of a sample with more than 90,000 clones, around 80% of them seen once. CDR1 is LNHDA, CDR2 SQIVND, per germline (reference sequence). CDR3 size: 16 residues. V was trimmed by 8 bases and J by 4 bases, leaving 18 bases between them. The sequence was collected from an older woman with acute or convalescent COVID-19. The V and J genes are TRBV19 and TRBJ2-6, with D possibly TRBD1 on 6 matching bases. The sample comprised peripheral blood. CDR3 DNA: TGTGCCAGTCGAACAGGGCCCTCTCGGGGGGCCAACGTCCTGACTTTC. It yields the protein CASRTGPSRGANVLTF.